One sample yielded the 21 T cell receptor beta chains listed below, sequenced in a study of CD8+CD57+ T cells in acquired aplastic anemia. TCR beta VDJ and CDR3 profiles were obtained from a genomic DNA template. TCRdb itself ran the reads through MiXCR, one entry per CDR3 protein. The data hold roughly 420,000 distinct CDR3 sequences, with 55% to 70% observed a single time. The sequenced sample was sorted CD4+, CD8+, or CD8+CD57+ T cells (not recorded which) from PBMCs. The receptors originated from a human donor in good health, serving as a control.

The V gene is TRBV6-4, the J gene TRBJ1-2; D remains ambiguous. Trimming removed 3 bases at V and 5 bases at J, with 13 bases between. This CDR3 spans 14 amino acids. Germline V CDR1 and CDR2: MRHNA, SNTAGT. CDR3 amino acids: CASSERAGNYGYTF. In DNA, the CDR3 is TGTGCCAGCAGTGAAAGGGCAGGAAATTATGGCTACACCTTC.

This clonotype has only a few counts. The genes are TRBV7-8 and TRBJ2-7; perhaps TRBD2 as D (7 bases). Germline V gene data show CDR1 as SGHVS and CDR2 as FQNEAQ. The CDR3 loop spans 14 amino acids. V lost 0 bases and J lost 6, with 12 bases in between. CDR3 nucleotides: TGTGCCAGCAGCTTAGCGCCGGGGGGCGGCGAGCAGTACTTC. Translation gives CASSLAPGGGEQYF.

As to this clonotype: Likely a read error: the CDR3 ends without its conserved phenylalanine or tryptophan. The limits of the CDR3 on the DNA are not certain, so only TCRdb's listed CDR3 is given. The chain couples TRBV3-1 to TRBJ2-6; the table's D call of TRBD1 was not tested on the DNA. CDR1 is LGHDT and CDR2 is YNNKEL in the germline V gene (reference sequence). The CDR3 totals 8 residues, both ends included. The CDR3 reads CASSQGRQ.

This clonotype was detected many times. V gene TRBV20-1 combines with J gene TRBJ1-2, with 8 bases that match TRBD1. Germline V gives CDR1 DFQATT, CDR2 SNEGSKA (reference sequence). V shed 3 bases and J 4 bases; nucleotides not matched to a gene: 10. CDR3 length: 15 residues. The CDR3 region is CSASQTGARPYGYTF. CDR3 coding DNA: TGCAGTGCTAGCCAGACAGGGGCCCGACCCTATGGCTACACCTTC.

This clonotype was observed many times. The genes are TRBV6-5 and TRBJ1-2, with a weak D call TRBD1 (5 bases). The CDR3 has 13 residues. Germline loops: CDR1 MNHEY, CDR2 SVGAGI. Trimming shortened V by 1 base and J by 7 bases, and 10 bases separated the two germline ends. The chain's CDR3 is CASSYFQGSGYTF. The CDR3 DNA is TGTGCCAGCAGTTACTTCCAGGGAAGTGGCTACACCTTC.

The chain employs TRBV29-1 and TRBJ1-1; unclear D gene. With 7 bases removed from V and 2 bases from J, the gap between germline ends came to 14 bases. This CDR3 region has 13 residues. From germline, CDR1 is SQVTM and CDR2 ANQGSEA. The CDR3 sequence is CSASQLANTEAFF. The CDR3 DNA sequence: TGCAGCGCCTCCCAGTTAGCAAACACTGAAGCTTTCTTT.

This clonotype occurred a few times. J is TRBJ1-1 and V is TRBV15; D is possibly TRBD1 (6 bases). Trimming removed 3 bases at V and 5 bases at J, with 10 bases between. The CDR3 spans 13 residues. Germline V gives CDR1 LNHNV, CDR2 YYDKDF (reference sequence). The CDR3 protein is CATSSEGGTEAFF. Written as DNA, the CDR3 is TGTGCCACCAGCAGTGAGGGGGGGACTGAAGCTTTCTTT.

V usage is TRBV7-6 and J usage is TRBJ2-5; no clear D gene. V was pared by 3 bases and J by 0 bases, with 5 bases between. Germline V gene data show CDR1 as SGHVS and CDR2 as FNYEAQ. The CDR3 has 13 amino acids. As DNA, the CDR3 is TGTGCCAGCAGCTTCCAGTACCAAGAGACCCAGTACTTC. Encoded protein: CASSFQYQETQYF.

V usage is TRBV5-1 and J usage is TRBJ1-3; a weak D match, TRBD1 (5 bases). The CDR3 is 14 amino acids. V dropped 4 bases and J dropped 4 bases, with 12 bases sitting between them. Germline V gene data show CDR1 as SGHRS and CDR2 as YFSETQ. This CDR3 reads CASSVDIRGNTIYF. CDR3 in DNA: TGCGCCAGCAGCGTGGACATAAGGGGAAACACCATATATTTT.

The chain couples TRBV29-1 to TRBJ2-3; D is uncertain. The J call may be faulty, since TRBJ2-5 better matches the DNA end. This CDR3 comprises 14 residues. Germline loops: CDR1 SQVTM, CDR2 ANQGSEA. CDR3 residues: CTGSHHRQIDTQYF. Here the CDR3 DNA reads TGCACCGGTAGCCACCACCGGCAGATAGATACCCAGTACTTC.

The chain has TRBV20-1 and TRBJ1-2; possibly TRBD1 for D (5 bases). This CDR3 has 15 amino acids. The germline V gene encodes CDR1 DFQATT and CDR2 SNEGSKA (reference sequence). This CDR3 reads CSAEEQGQGRIGYTF. For the CDR3, the DNA is TGCAGCGCTGAAGAGCAAGGGCAGGGCAGAATTGGCTACACCTTC.

Notes on this clonotype: The junction does not match germline at one end; this may be a read error. The chain is built from TRBV20-1 and TRBJ1-3, with a possible D match to TRBD1 (5 bases). Germline assignment: CDR1 DFQATT and CDR2 SNEGSKA (reference sequence). CDR3 length equals 16 residues. In DNA form, the CDR3 reads TGCAGGGCTAGGGATGGGGGAGGTTCCTCTGGAAACACCATATATTTT. Amino acids: CRARDGGGSSGNTIYF.

CDR3 residues: CASSEAPLDTAYGYTF. The CDR3 DNA sequence: TGTGCCAGCAGTGAAGCCCCTCTCGACACCGCCTATGGCTACACCTTC. V usage is TRBV7-6 and J usage is TRBJ1-2; D is undetermined. The V gene's germline CDR1 is SGHVS and CDR2 FNYEAQ. The CDR3 is made up of 16 amino acids. V was pared by 6 bases and J by 4 bases, with 21 bases between.

There are many counts of this clonotype. The chain combines TRBV2 with TRBJ1-2, with 7 bases aligning to TRBD1. The CDR3 is 13 amino acids. Losses at the gene ends were 6 bases for V and 4 bases for J; bases not matched to a gene: 5. Germline lookup yields CDR1 SNHLY and CDR2 FYNNEI. The CDR3 here is CASRGTVGYGYTF. CDR3 in DNA: TGTGCCAGCAGGGGGACAGTAGGCTATGGCTACACCTTC.

This clonotype was counted a single time. The chain recombines TRBV20-1 with TRBJ2-5; D is uncertain. The CDR3 consists of 15 residues. Germline V gene data show CDR1 as DFQATT and CDR2 as SNEGSKA (reference sequence). Trimming shortened V by 5 bases and J by 2 bases, and 18 bases separated the two germline ends. The CDR3 DNA reads as TGCAGTGCTGGACGAAGACGGAGAGATCAAGAGACCCAGTACTTC. Protein product: CSAGRRRRDQETQYF.

This clonotype was seen only once. The genes are TRBV7-2 and TRBJ2-7; D ambiguous. V dropped 4 bases and J dropped 6 bases, with 13 bases sitting between them. The CDR3 spans 13 residues. Germline V gene lookup returns CDR1 SGHTA and CDR2 FQGNSA. The chain's CDR3 is CASSSSTLREQYF. CDR3 bases: TGTGCCAGCAGCTCCAGCACATTACGCGAGCAGTACTTC.

This clonotype was seen a few times. J is TRBJ1-1 and V is TRBV18; maybe TRBD1 (5 bases). CDR1 is KGHSH and CDR2 is LQKENI in the germline V gene. The CDR3 has 15 residues. The V end was cut by 1 base, the J end by 5 bases, with 14 bases between. CDR3 loop: CASSPRSGPGTEAFF. The CDR3 DNA reads TGTGCCAGCTCACCACGGTCGGGACCGGGGACTGAAGCTTTCTTT.

This clonotype occurred many times. The V call is TRBV19, the J call TRBJ1-3; D gene ambiguous. The germline gives CDR1 LNHDA, CDR2 SQIVND (reference sequence). The length of the CDR3 is 12 residues. V dropped 5 bases and J dropped 6 bases, with 8 bases sitting between them. The CDR3, as DNA: TGTGCCAGTAGTCCGAGAGCAAACACCATATATTTT. This gives the protein CASSPRANTIYF.

This clonotype was seen ten or more times. The junction shows a germline mismatch at one end, possibly a read error. The rearrangement links TRBV12-3 or TRBV12-4 to TRBJ1-2; D unclear. CDR3 length: 10 residues. DNA for the CDR3: TGTACCAGCGGGGACTATGGCTACACCTTC. This codes for CTSGDYGYTF.

The V gene is TRBV6-5, the J gene TRBJ1-1; D gene uncertain. The CDR3 runs 16 residues. Trimming cost V 5 bases and J 1 base, with 17 bases left between them. CDR1 is MNHEY and CDR2 is SVGAGI in the germline V gene. DNA of the CDR3: TGTGCCAGCAGTCTTACCCGGTGGGGAGGGAACACTGAAGCTTTCTTT. Its protein product is CASSLTRWGGNTEAFF.

In this sample, this clonotype turned up a few times. Possible read error: a much larger clone is one base away. Written as DNA, the CDR3 is TGTGCCAGCAGCTCGGCAGTCACCTTGAACACTGAAGCTTTCTTT. The encoded protein is CASSSAVTLNTEAFF. This chain connects TRBV7-2 to TRBJ1-1; D unclear. In germline, CDR1 is SGHTA, CDR2 FQGNSA. The V end lost 4 bases, the J end lost 0 bases, and 12 bases lay between the germline ends. The CDR3 has 15 amino acids.